These 22 T cell receptor beta chains were sequenced from one sample in a study of metastatic and nonmetastatic thyroid tumors. All patients were untreated before thyroid surgery. Through MiXCR, TCRdb re-clonotyped the PCR reads. Seen here are around 26,000 clones, 20% to 25% observed once, and the top ten hold 4.4%. Sequencing was done on a sample of adjacent normal tissue. The source of these receptors is a female donor with papillary thyroid cancer or a benign thyroid nodule (not recorded which). Some clones in this sample may be carry-over from other donors' samples.

The rearrangement links TRBV12-3 or TRBV12-4 to TRBJ2-3, with D possibly being TRBD2 (6 bases). Trimming stripped 6 bases from V and 2 bases from J, with 12 bases between. This CDR3 is built from 14 residues. CDR3: CASSGGPHTDTQYF. DNA of the CDR3: TGTGCCAGCAGCGGGGGACCCCACACAGATACGCAGTATTTT.

This clone rates as medium-sized. The J gene is TRBJ2-1, the V gene TRBV12-3 or TRBV12-4; 9 positions agree with TRBD2. CDR3 length: 15 amino acids. V trimming: 5 bases; J trimming: 5 bases; junction bases outside the gene matches: 7. CDR3 amino acids: CASSPRLAENNEQFF. CDR3 nucleotides: TGTGCCAGCAGTCCCCGACTAGCGGAGAACAATGAGCAGTTCTTC.

This clone has a handful of counts. It may be a read error: a sequence one base away is much more abundant. The chain uses TRBV28 and TRBJ2-3; 8 positions match TRBD1. The CDR3 covers 15 residues. CDR1 MDHEN and CDR2 SYDVKM come from the germline V gene. CDR3 sequence reads: CASSLLSVGTGTQYF. The CDR3 nucleotides read TGTGCCAGCAGTTTATTGTCGGTGGGGACAGGTACGCAGTATTTT.

As concerns this clone: Since the CDR3 does not end with the conserved phenylalanine or tryptophan, this likely comes from a read error. The chain uses TRBV28 and TRBJ1-5; 7 bases map to TRBD1. The CDR3 consists of 16 residues. Germline V gene lookup returns CDR1 MDHEN and CDR2 SYDVKM. V lost 6 bases, J lost 0 bases, and 8 bases stayed unmatched. CDR3 sequence: CASSKDRILSNQPQHL. The CDR3 region has the DNA TGTGCCAGCAGCAAGGACAGGATCCTTAGCAATCAGCCCCAGCATCTT.

In its sample, this clone was seen a few times. The chain employs TRBV12-3 or TRBV12-4 and TRBJ2-7; 13 bases align to TRBD2. The CDR3 spans 14 residues. Trimming at V came to 4 bases and at J to 6 bases, leaving 3 bases not matched to a gene. CDR3 residues: CASSSTSGRLEQYF. In DNA form, the CDR3 reads TGTGCCAGCAGTTCGACTAGCGGGAGGCTCGAGCAGTACTTC.

This clone is deemed medium-sized (0.01 to 0.1%). The genes are TRBV12-3 or TRBV12-4 and TRBJ2-5; 9 nucleotides match TRBD2. This CDR3 has 16 residues. V lost 5 bases to trimming and J lost 5 bases; unmatched junction nucleotides: 12. The CDR3 reads CASSPRMAGGGETQYF. DNA of the CDR3: TGTGCCAGCAGTCCGCGAATGGCGGGAGGGGGGGAGACCCAGTACTTC.

By its share, this clone is medium-sized (0.01 to 0.1%). This chain links TRBV10-3 with TRBJ2-7, with 10 bases lining up with TRBD2. V was pared by 2 bases and J by 3 bases, with 4 bases of the junction left unmatched. There are 15 residues in the CDR3. CDR1 and CDR2 from the germline V gene are ENHRY and SYGVKD. The CDR3 DNA follows: TGTGCCATCAGTGAGCCTAGCGGGAGCGGCTACGAGCAGTACTTC. It specifies CAISEPSGSGYEQYF.

This clone was seen repeatedly, ten times or more. This chain connects TRBV10-3 to TRBJ1-1; no clear D. Deletions cut 4 bases from V and 7 bases from J, with 16 bases between. This CDR3 region has 14 residues. Germline lookup yields CDR1 ENHRY and CDR2 SYGVKD. CDR3 sequence reads: CAISVGSVGDEAFF. The CDR3 bases are TGTGCCATCAGTGTTGGGTCGGTTGGTGATGAAGCTTTCTTT.

At least ten counts were recorded for this clone. The chain has TRBV6-1 and TRBJ1-4, with 9 nucleotides matching TRBD1. The germline V gene encodes CDR1 MNHNS and CDR2 SASEGT. CDR3 length: 18 residues. After removal of 6 bases from V and 8 bases from J, the junction contained 19 bases not matched to a gene. CDR3 amino acids: CASRKRTGEDFQDEKLFF. CDR3 DNA: TGTGCCAGCAGGAAGAGGACAGGGGAGGATTTTCAAGACGAAAAACTGTTTTTT.

This clone appeared a few times. Being one base from a much bigger clone, this may be a read error. The sample holds other DNA sequences that translate to the same CDR3. This chain links TRBV5-6 with TRBJ2-3; tentative D call: TRBD2 (5 bases). This CDR3 has 14 amino acids. CDR1 is SGHDT, CDR2 YYEEEE, per germline. In DNA, the CDR3 is TGTGCCAGCAGCTTGGAGTCTAGCACAGATACGCAGTATTTC. It codes for CASSLESSTDTQYF.

A word on this clone: A much larger clonotype is one base distant, so this may be a read error. The CDR3 reads CAISLGTSYTF. In DNA, the CDR3 is TGTGCCATCAGTTTGGGGACGAGCTACACCTTC. V gene TRBV6-2 or TRBV6-3 combines with J gene TRBJ1-2; tentative D call: TRBD1 (5 bases). The V gene's germline CDR1 is MNHEY and CDR2 SVGEGT. The CDR3 covers 11 residues.

This clone has at least ten counts. The chain employs TRBV4-3 and TRBJ1-2, with D perhaps matching TRBD1 (5 bases). V was cut by 4 bases and J by 4 bases, with 16 bases left in between. The CDR3 has 15 residues. Germline CDR1 reads LGHNA; CDR2 reads YSLEER. CDR3 in DNA: TGCGCCAGCAGCCCTCTAGGTGGGGGGATCTATGGCTACACCTTC. Protein sequence: CASSPLGGGIYGYTF.

This clone is labeled as medium-sized. The chain recombines TRBV6-1 with TRBJ1-5; the D gene is possibly TRBD1 (6 bases). This CDR3 region has 13 residues. Trimming took 6 bases from V and 6 from J, leaving 12 bases between them. Germline loops: CDR1 MNHNS, CDR2 SASEGT. The CDR3 DNA reads TGTGCCAGCAGCCGGGGGGGCCTTCAGCCCCAGCATTTT. Its translation: CASSRGGLQPQHF.

The chain has TRBV27 and TRBJ2-7; D is uncertain. In germline, CDR1 is MNHEY, CDR2 SMNVEV (reference sequence). Trimming left V 5 bases short and J 6 bases short, with 20 bases between. This CDR3 contains 15 residues. CDR3 protein: CASSPFSTDLGEQYF. The CDR3 nucleotides are TGTGCCAGCAGTCCCTTCTCGACGGACCTAGGCGAGCAGTACTTC.

The chain combines TRBV30 with TRBJ2-1; 12 bases fit TRBD2. Germline lookup yields CDR1 GTSNPN and CDR2 SVGIG (reference sequence). The CDR3 sequence is 15 residues long. V lost 3 bases, J lost 0 bases, and 0 bases stayed unmatched. The CDR3 loop is CAWRLAGGSYNEQFF. DNA for the CDR3: TGTGCCTGGAGACTAGCGGGAGGCTCCTACAATGAGCAGTTCTTC.

This chain links TRBV19 with TRBJ2-7, with D possibly matching TRBD2 (6 bases). Germline CDR1 LNHDA, CDR2 SQIVND (reference sequence). This CDR3 comprises 15 residues. V shed 3 bases and J shed 1 base, with 13 bases lying between them. CDR3 loop: CASSIGNGLSYEQYF. The CDR3 bases are TGTGCCAGTAGTATCGGGAATGGACTATCCTACGAGCAGTACTTC.

The table lists this clone with many counts. The rearrangement uses TRBV27 and TRBJ2-6, with a possible D match to TRBD2 (6 bases). CDR1 MNHEY and CDR2 SMNVEV come from the germline V gene (reference sequence). The CDR3 is made up of 16 amino acids. The germline V and J ends were trimmed by 7 bases and 0 bases, with 13 bases remaining between them. Written as DNA, the CDR3 is TGTGCCAGCATTCCGGGACTGAACTCTGGGGCCAACGTCCTGACTTTC. This encodes CASIPGLNSGANVLTF.

This clone was counted many times. This chain links TRBV20-1 with TRBJ1-4, with D possibly TRBD1 on 6 matching bases. The CDR3 covers 16 residues. The germline V gene encodes CDR1 DFQATT and CDR2 SNEGSKA (reference sequence). Trimming shortened V by 0 bases and J by 3 bases, and 14 bases separated the two germline ends. The CDR3 loop reads CSARDYGGAANEKLFF. CDR3 bases: TGCAGTGCTAGAGATTATGGGGGGGCGGCTAATGAAAAACTGTTTTTT.

This clone is medium-sized. This chain uses TRBV2 with TRBJ1-1, with 10 bases aligning to TRBD1. Germline V gives CDR1 SNHLY, CDR2 FYNNEI. J gave up 4 bases and V 8 bases, and 4 bases lay outside the gene matches. The CDR3 is made up of 13 amino acids. This CDR3 reads CASGDRGGTEAFF. DNA for the CDR3: TGTGCCAGCGGGGACAGGGGCGGCACTGAAGCTTTCTTT.

This clone was seen many times. This chain connects TRBV4-3 to TRBJ2-3, with D unclear. The CDR3 is 16 residues long. Trimming cost V 0 bases and J 4 bases, with 14 bases left between them. CDR1 and CDR2 (germline): LGHNA, YSLEER. The CDR3 sequence is CASSQEVSSRPDTQYF. CDR3 in DNA: TGCGCCAGCAGCCAAGAAGTGTCTAGTAGGCCAGATACGCAGTATTTT.

This clone was recorded at least ten times. The chain has TRBV20-1 and TRBJ2-1, with TRBD2 matching 10 bases. The V gene's germline CDR1 is DFQATT and CDR2 SNEGSKA (reference sequence). The length of the CDR3 is 18 residues. The trim removed 3 bases at V and 0 bases at J, leaving 11 bases unmatched. The DNA for the CDR3 is TGCAGTGCTAGTGGACTAGCGGCCCCAGGGTTCTCCTACAATGAGCAGTTCTTC. It encodes CSASGLAAPGFSYNEQFF.

In this sample, this clone is medium-sized. J is TRBJ2-1 and V is TRBV6-1; D might be TRBD1 or TRBD2, each matching 6 bases. The V gene lost 6 bases and the J gene lost 4 bases, with 22 bases spanning the gap. In germline, CDR1 is MNHNS, CDR2 SASEGT. The CDR3 runs 17 residues. This CDR3 reads CASRERGAGFGYNEQFF. The CDR3 DNA is TGTGCCAGCAGAGAAAGGGGGGCGGGATTCGGGTACAATGAGCAGTTCTTC.